The sequence of this TCR beta chain was determined in a study of OX40 agonist ivuxolimab in advanced cancers. Germline V gene sequence: CDR1 MNHEY, CDR2 SMNVEV (reference sequence). The ends lost 2 bases at V and 0 bases at J; junction bases unmatched: 10. This CDR3 region has 19 residues. Generated by immunoSEQ multiplex PCR, the TCRdb table keeps only in-frame clones and is missing some. The table has about 79,000 clones, approximately 94% seen once. Sequenced here: CD4+ or CD8+ T cells sorted from blood, sampled in a trial of the OX40 agonist ivuxolimab. This sequence joins TRBV27 and TRBJ1-6, with 7 bases lining up with TRBD1. The clonotype comes from an adult with an advanced solid tumor such as melanoma, head and neck, liver or kidney cancer. CDR3 DNA: TGTGCCAGCAGTTTACTCCCCGGGACAGAGAGCTCCTATAATTCACCCCTCCACTTT. Amino acid sequence: CASSLLPGTESSYNSPLHF.